A single sample is the source of the 29 T cell receptor beta chains below, sequenced in a study of human T cells and chemical hapten exposure. The sample's time point: patch test 2, 6 weeks after DPC sensitization. Treatment noted: therapeutic diphenylcyclopropenone sensitization with weekly scalp DPC. TCRdb recomputed calls from the RACE reads with MiXCR, one row per CDR3 protein. This sample has 95,000 or so distinct CDR3 sequences, with roughly an eighth found just once. The sequencing used whole blood, collected in connection with sensitization to the hapten diphenylcyclopropenone (DPC). All receptors derive from a woman between 40 and 50 years old with alopecia areata. Some clones in this sample may be carry-over from other donors' samples.

At least ten counts were recorded for this clonotype. The V and J genes are TRBV29-1 and TRBJ2-1; 7 nucleotides align to TRBD2. CDR1 is SQVTM, CDR2 ANQGSEA, per germline. The V segment lost 4 bases and the J segment 4 bases; nucleotides outside the gene matches: 7. The CDR3 extends over 14 amino acids. Here the CDR3 DNA reads TGCAGCGTTGTCGAGCGGGGACGGTACAATGAGCAGTTCTTC. Its translation is CSVVERGRYNEQFF.

There are a few counts of this clonotype. This chain links TRBV20-1 with TRBJ2-1; 9 bases are a match to TRBD2. This CDR3 spans 15 amino acids. Unmatched junction bases numbered 8, after V lost 6 bases and J lost 2 bases. Germline V gene sequence: CDR1 DFQATT, CDR2 SNEGSKA (reference sequence). In DNA form, the CDR3 reads TGCAGTGCAGATGGGACTAGCACCCCCTACAATGAGCAGTTCTTC. It yields the protein CSADGTSTPYNEQFF.

The chain joins TRBV7-6 to TRBJ1-2; no reliable D call. The germline gives CDR1 SGHVS, CDR2 FNYEAQ. V lost 1 base and J 3 bases, leaving 9 bases between the germline ends. The CDR3 is 14 amino acids. The CDR3: CASSLGMGYYGYTF. CDR3 nucleotides: TGTGCCAGCAGCTTAGGGATGGGTTACTATGGCTACACCTTC. Looking up the rest from reference TRBV7-6 and TRBJ1-2 gives the full variable domain: GAGVSQSPRYKVTKRGQDVALRCDPISGHVSLYWYRQALGQGPEFLTYFNYEAQQDKSGLPNDRFSAERPEGSISTLTIQRTEQRDSAMYRCASSLGMGYYGYTFGSGTRLTVV.

This clonotype was seen ten or more times. The rearrangement uses TRBV19 and TRBJ2-2; D might be TRBD1 or TRBD2, each matching 6 bases. CDR1 LNHDA and CDR2 SQIVND come from the germline V gene (reference sequence). This CDR3 spans 15 amino acids. Trimming shortened V by 3 bases and J by 5 bases, and 13 bases separated the two germline ends. The CDR3 reads CASSIGGRGTGELFF. In DNA, the CDR3 is TGTGCCAGTAGTATTGGGGGGCGCGGAACCGGGGAGCTGTTTTTT.

The chain joins TRBV28 to TRBJ2-2; D is uncertain. V dropped 3 bases and J dropped 6 bases, with 5 bases sitting between them. The germline V gene encodes CDR1 MDHEN and CDR2 SYDVKM. The CDR3 consists of 12 residues. CDR3 amino acids: CASSFSAGELFF. The CDR3 coding sequence is TGTGCCAGCAGTTTTTCGGCCGGGGAGCTGTTTTTT.

J is TRBJ2-5 and V is TRBV15, with D unresolved. CDR1 and CDR2 (germline): LNHNV, YYDKDF (reference sequence). The CDR3 loop spans 13 amino acids. V lost 3 bases and J 5 bases, leaving 10 bases between the germline ends. CDR3 in amino acids: CATSSLPGETQYF. Here the CDR3 DNA reads TGTGCCACCAGCAGCTTGCCCGGGGAGACCCAGTACTTC.

This clonotype was seen a handful of times. V is TRBV5-1 and J is TRBJ1-4, with D unclear. The CDR3 contains 14 residues. Between the trimmed V and J ends, which lost 0 bases and 1 base, there was a span of 4 bases. Germline CDR1 is SGHRS and CDR2 is YFSETQ. CDR3: CASSLEGTNEKLFF. The CDR3 bases are TGCGCCAGCAGCTTGGAGGGAACTAATGAAAAACTGTTTTTT.

In this sample, this clonotype turned up a few times. The chain recombines TRBV7-2 with TRBJ2-5, with 8 bases fitting TRBD2. This CDR3 comprises 20 residues. The germline V gene has CDR1 SGHTA and CDR2 FQGNSA. V gave up 5 bases and J gave up 5 bases; unmatched junction bases: 25. The CDR3: CASSPMGGPTSAALSETQYF. The CDR3 coding sequence is TGTGCCAGCAGCCCGATGGGGGGACCGACTAGCGCAGCTTTATCGGAGACCCAGTACTTC.

This clonotype was observed many times. The chain has TRBV20-1 and TRBJ2-5, with 7 nucleotides matching TRBD2. The ends lost 5 bases at V and 5 bases at J; junction bases unmatched: 8. Germline CDR1 and CDR2: DFQATT and SNEGSKA (reference sequence). The CDR3 runs to 13 residues. The DNA of the CDR3 is TGCAGTGCTCGTCTTTTAGCGGGTGAGACCCAGTACTTC. Protein product: CSARLLAGETQYF.

This clonotype was counted ten times or more. This sequence joins TRBV10-3 and TRBJ2-2; D is perhaps TRBD1 or TRBD2 (5 bases each). Trimming took 3 bases from V and 1 from J, leaving 12 bases between them. The CDR3 is 16 residues long. Germline-derived CDR1 and CDR2 are ENHRY and SYGVKD. In DNA form, the CDR3 reads TGTGCCATCAGTGAAGGGCAGGGAGTGAACACCGGGGAGCTGTTTTTT. Translated: CAISEGQGVNTGELFF.

This clonotype has at least ten counts. V and J are TRBV11-2 and TRBJ2-6, with TRBD2 as a possible D gene (6 bases). Trimming pared 4 bases from V and 1 base from J, leaving 11 bases between. This CDR3 spans 16 amino acids. Looked up from germline, CDR1 is SGHAT and CDR2 is FQNNGV. The DNA for the CDR3 is TGTGCCAGCAGCTCGGGGGATTTATCTGGGGCCAACGTCCTGACTTTC. It codes for CASSSGDLSGANVLTF.

This clonotype appeared a few times. This chain links TRBV4-1 with TRBJ2-5; tentatively, D is TRBD2 (6 bases). CDR3 size: 17 residues. Germline CDR1 is MGHRA and CDR2 is YSYEKL. Trimming took 0 bases from V and 10 from J, leaving 24 bases between them. CDR3 sequence reads: CASSQDQNSGRGEGQYF. Here the CDR3 DNA reads TGCGCCAGCAGCCAAGATCAAAATAGCGGTAGGGGAGAGGGCCAGTACTTC.

At least ten counts were recorded for this clonotype. The rearrangement links TRBV15 to TRBJ1-5; TRBD1 matches 9 bases. CDR1 is LNHNV, CDR2 YYDKDF, per germline (reference sequence). The CDR3 has 14 amino acids. Unmatched junction bases numbered 2, after V lost 2 bases and J lost 6 bases. CDR3 coding DNA: TGTGCCACCAGCAGACGACAGGGGGTTCAGCCCCAGCATTTT. It specifies CATSRRQGVQPQHF.

This clonotype was picked up a small number of times. V and J are TRBV7-8 and TRBJ1-6; 8 bases map to TRBD1. This CDR3 has 14 residues. The germline V gene has CDR1 SGHVS and CDR2 FQNEAQ. Trimming cost V 4 bases and J 7 bases; bases outside gene matches: 3. The CDR3 sequence: CASSWGQENSPLHF. The DNA of the CDR3 is TGTGCCAGCAGCTGGGGACAGGAAAATTCACCCCTCCACTTT.

The chain is built from TRBV6-2 or TRBV6-3 and TRBJ1-5, with D maybe TRBD1 (5 bases). Germline CDR1 is MNHEY and CDR2 is SVGEGT. Trimming pared 5 bases from V and 1 base from J, leaving 9 bases between. CDR3 length: 14 residues. Here the CDR3 reads CASSPWDSNQPQHF. The CDR3 nucleotides read TGTGCCAGCAGTCCATGGGACAGCAATCAGCCCCAGCATTTT.

This clonotype was detected only a few times. This sequence joins TRBV20-1 and TRBJ1-1; TRBD1 matches 8 bases. The CDR3 length is 16 residues. Germline CDR1 DFQATT, CDR2 SNEGSKA (reference sequence). The trim removed 6 bases at V and 0 bases at J, leaving 12 bases unmatched. The CDR3 loop reads CSAGDPRTGLNTEAFF. The CDR3 DNA sequence: TGCAGTGCCGGCGACCCAAGGACAGGGTTGAACACTGAAGCTTTCTTT.

This clonotype was counted ten times or more. The gene calls are TRBV20-1 and TRBJ2-1, with 8 positions matching TRBD2. Germline V lookup: CDR1 DFQATT, CDR2 SNEGSKA (reference sequence). Losses at the gene ends were 0 bases for V and 8 bases for J; bases not matched to a gene: 12. The length of the CDR3 is 16 residues. CDR3 sequence (DNA): TGCAGTGCTAGAGATTATGCGGGAGGCCGCAAGCATGAGCAGTTCTTC. The encoded protein is CSARDYAGGRKHEQFF.

The chain joins TRBV28 to TRBJ2-1; no reliable D call. Germline CDR1 MDHEN, CDR2 SYDVKM. The V and J ends lost 6 bases and 10 bases respectively, with 10 bases between them. The CDR3 contains 11 residues. In DNA, the CDR3 is TGTGCCAGCAGGGGTGGTGGCGAGCAGTTCTTC. Residues: CASRGGGEQFF. The entire variable domain, with the rest obtained from reference TRBV28 and TRBJ2-1, is as follows: DVKVTQSSRYLVKRTGEKVFLECVQDMDHENMFWYRQDPGLGLRLIYFSYDVKMKEKGDIPEGYSVSREKKERFSLILESASTNQTSMYLCASRGGGEQFFGPGTRLTVL.

This clonotype appeared many times. This chain connects TRBV5-4 to TRBJ2-7; 8 bases are a match to TRBD2. Trimming at V came to 4 bases and at J to 0 bases, leaving 9 bases not matched to a gene. Germline V gene sequence: CDR1 SGHNT, CDR2 YYREEE (reference sequence). The CDR3 length is 16 residues. CDR3 coding DNA: TGTGCCAGCAGCCCGAAAGCGGGAGTTCGCTCCTACGAGCAGTACTTC. Amino acid sequence: CASSPKAGVRSYEQYF.

There are many counts of this clonotype. This chain joins TRBV12-3 or TRBV12-4 and TRBJ1-6; no firm D call. Trimming removed 3 bases from V and 4 bases from J, with 7 bases in between. The CDR3 runs 14 residues. CDR3 nucleotide sequence: TGTGCCAGCAGTTTTCTGGAGTATAATTCACCCCTCCACTTT. It yields the protein CASSFLEYNSPLHF.

As concerns this clonotype: This may be a read error, as it is one base from a much larger clone. The rearrangement joins TRBV18 to TRBJ1-1, with D possibly matching TRBD1 (6 bases). The germline gives CDR1 KGHSH, CDR2 LQKENI. The CDR3 consists of 14 residues. V was trimmed by 4 bases and J by 4 bases, leaving 13 bases between them. The CDR3 coding sequence is TGTGCCAGCTCACTGGGACAAGCCACCACTGAAGCTTTCTTT. Translating it yields CASSLGQATTEAFF. The variable domain in full, completed from reference TRBV18 and TRBJ1-1, reads NAGVMQNPRHLVRRRGQEARLRCSPMKGHSHVYWYRQLPEEGLKFMVYLQKENIIDESGMPKERFSAEFPKEGPSILRIQQVVRGDSAAYFCASSLGQATTEAFFGQGTRLTVV.

This clonotype was seen at least ten times. The chain couples TRBV19 to TRBJ1-2; D unresolved. This CDR3 region has 12 residues. The ends were cut back, 9 bases at V and 8 bases at J, with 16 bases in the middle. Germline-derived CDR1 and CDR2 are LNHDA and SQIVND (reference sequence). This CDR3 is CARPQGREGYTF. The CDR3 DNA reads TGTGCCAGACCCCAAGGGCGGGAGGGCTACACCTTC. The entire variable domain, with the rest obtained from reference TRBV19 and TRBJ1-2, is as follows: DGGITQSPKYLFRKEGQNVTLSCEQNLNHDAMYWYRQDPGQGLRLIYYSQIVNDFQKGDIAEGYSVSREKKESFPLTVTSAQKNPTAFYLCARPQGREGYTFGSGTRLTVV.

This clonotype was seen only a few times. The chain has TRBV29-1 and TRBJ2-7; 7 nucleotides match TRBD1. This CDR3 region has 13 residues. Germline loops: CDR1 SQVTM, CDR2 ANQGSEA. The J segment lost 4 bases and the V segment lost 6 bases, leaving 9 bases of the junction unmatched. The CDR3 DNA reads TGCAGCGTAGGGGACAGCCGAGAGTACGAGCAGTACTTC. Protein sequence: CSVGDSREYEQYF.

This clonotype was seen many times. This chain links TRBV9 with TRBJ2-1, with 11 positions matching TRBD2. The V segment lost 0 bases and the J segment 1 base; nucleotides outside the gene matches: 6. CDR1 and CDR2 from the germline V gene are SGDLS and YYNGEE. The CDR3 is 18 amino acids. Written as DNA, the CDR3 is TGTGCCAGCAGCGTAGGCCAACTAGCGGGGGCTTCCTACAATGAGCAGTTCTTC. Encoded protein: CASSVGQLAGASYNEQFF.

The V gene is TRBV6-5, the J gene TRBJ2-5, with 7 bases that match TRBD1. Germline V CDR1 and CDR2: MNHEY, SVGAGI. CDR3 length: 16 amino acids. V shed 8 bases and J 1 base; nucleotides not matched to a gene: 13. The CDR3 region is CASLTRDSNFQETQYF. In DNA, the CDR3 is TGTGCCAGCCTAACCAGGGACAGCAATTTCCAAGAGACCCAGTACTTC.

The V gene is TRBV28, the J gene TRBJ1-1; no firm D call. V gave up 7 bases and J gave up 7 bases, with 10 bases separating them. The CDR3 sequence is 11 residues long. Looked up from germline, CDR1 is MDHEN and CDR2 is SYDVKM. In DNA, the CDR3 is TGTGCCAGCATCGGCGGCCTTGAAGCTTTCTTT. Translation gives CASIGGLEAFF.

The table lists this clonotype with a few counts. In DNA form, the CDR3 reads TGTGCCAGCAGTTACTCGCCTACCGGGACAGCGAACTATGGCTACACCTTC. This sequence encodes CASSYSPTGTANYGYTF. The chain joins TRBV6-5 to TRBJ1-2, with 7 bases identical to TRBD1. The CDR3 is 17 residues long. Germline V CDR1 and CDR2: MNHEY, SVGAGI. V was pared by 0 bases and J by 2 bases, with 9 bases of the junction left unmatched.

The V call is TRBV29-1, the J call TRBJ1-2; a weak D match, TRBD1 (6 bases). Trimming left V 4 bases short and J 7 bases short, with 16 bases between. Germline CDR1 reads SQVTM; CDR2 reads ANQGSEA. The CDR3 spans 13 residues. CDR3 protein: CSVGSRDKAGYTF. DNA for the CDR3: TGCAGCGTTGGATCTCGGGACAAGGCTGGCTACACCTTC. Filled out from reference TRBV29-1 and TRBJ1-2, the complete variable domain reads SAVISQKPSRDICQRGTSLTIQCQVDSQVTMMFWYRQQPGQSLTLIATANQGSEATYESGFVIDKFPISRPNLTFSTLTVSNMSPEDSSIYLCSVGSRDKAGYTFGSGTRLTVV.

This clonotype was observed a few times. The chain uses TRBV7-2 and TRBJ2-3, with 14 bases fitting TRBD2. Germline values: CDR1 SGHTA, CDR2 FQGNSA. This CDR3 has 16 residues. V gave up 7 bases and J gave up 5 bases; unmatched junction bases: 8. This chain's CDR3 is CASIRTSGRTGDTQYF. As DNA, the CDR3 is TGTGCCAGCATCCGGACTAGCGGGAGGACTGGAGATACGCAGTATTTT.